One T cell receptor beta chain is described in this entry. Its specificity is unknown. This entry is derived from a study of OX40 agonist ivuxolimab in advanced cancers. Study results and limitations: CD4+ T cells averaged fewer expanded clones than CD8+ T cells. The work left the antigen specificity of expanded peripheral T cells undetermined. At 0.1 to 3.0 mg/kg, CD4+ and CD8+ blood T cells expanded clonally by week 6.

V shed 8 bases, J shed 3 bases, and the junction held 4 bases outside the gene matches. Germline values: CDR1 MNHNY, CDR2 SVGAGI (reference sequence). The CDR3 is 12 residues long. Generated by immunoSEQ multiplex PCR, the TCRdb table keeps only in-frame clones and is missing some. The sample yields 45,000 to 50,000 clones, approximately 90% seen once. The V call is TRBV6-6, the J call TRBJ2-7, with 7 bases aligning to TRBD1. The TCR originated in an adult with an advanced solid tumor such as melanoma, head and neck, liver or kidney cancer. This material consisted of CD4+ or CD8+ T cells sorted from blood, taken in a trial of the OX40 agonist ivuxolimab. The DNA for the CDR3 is TGTGCCAGCGGTGGACAGGTCTACGAGCAGTACTTC. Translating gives CASGGQVYEQYF.